What follows are 13 T cell receptor delta chains derived from one specimen sequenced in a study of gamma-delta T cells after stem cell transplantation. TCRdb re-called the RT-PCR reads using CATT. The table has 1,400 or so delta-chain clones, around 13% seen once. Sequencing was carried out using gamma-delta T cells. These TCRs come from a human donor. It is not recorded whose cells these are; they may come from a transplant donor.

In this sample, this clone turned up a few times. The rearrangement joins TRDV2 to TRDJ1; 9 bases line up with TRDD3. V dropped 5 bases and J dropped 0; count of bases not matched to a gene: 12. Germline CDR1 reads GEAIGNYY; CDR2 reads EKD. The CDR3 consists of 17 residues. CDR3 sequence (DNA): TGTGCCTGTGTCCTATTGCTGGGGATACGCCACACCGATAAACTCATCTTT. Amino acid sequence: CACVLLLGIRHTDKLIF.

About this clone itself: TCRdb attributes to this sequence the protein of a much larger clone, which differs from the DNA translation at residue 9; a read error is likely, and the protein displayed is translated from the DNA. The V call is TRDV2, the J call TRDJ3; 8 bases fit TRDD3. J gave up 0 bases and V 0 bases, and 15 bases lay outside the gene matches. The CDR3 extends over 22 amino acids. Per germline, CDR1 GEAIGNYY and CDR2 EKD. Here the CDR3 reads CACDTKFTVGYASSWDTRQMFF. CDR3 nucleotides: TGTGCCTGTGACACCAAATTTACTGTGGGATACGCTAGCTCCTGGGACACCCGACAGATGTTTTTC.

This clone has just a few counts. A far more abundant clone sits one base away, making this likely a read error. This sample includes further DNA sequences coding for the same CDR3. The rearrangement joins TRDV1 to TRDJ2, with 11 nucleotides matching TRDD3. J gave up 1 base and V 1 base, and 14 bases lay outside the gene matches. The CDR3 extends over 21 amino acids. CDR1 is TSWWSYY, CDR2 QGS, per germline. CDR3 DNA sequence: TGTGCTCTTGGGGAACGAGGGGGGATAACTGGGGGATATGTTTTGACAGCACAACTCTTCTTT. Its translation is CALGERGGITGGYVLTAQLFF.

Comment on this clone: The mismatch at residue 12 between this DNA's translation and the TCRdb protein of a much larger clone likely reflects a read error; the protein shown is translated from the DNA. The chain recombines TRDV1 with TRDJ1; the match to TRDD3 covers 9 bases. Germline assignment: CDR1 TSWWSYY and CDR2 QGS. The V and J ends lost 2 bases and 4 bases, in that order; junction bases with no gene match: 14. The CDR3 totals 18 residues. CDR3 amino acids: CALGENVRGILIDDKLIF. In DNA, the CDR3 is TGTGCTCTTGGGGAAAACGTGAGGGGGATACTCATTGACGATAAACTCATCTTT.

This clone appeared a few times. TCRdb pairs this DNA with a much larger clone's protein that differs at residue 4, likely a read error; the protein shown was translated from the DNA. Other nucleotide sequences from this sample produce the same CDR3. The chain joins TRDV2 to TRDJ3; 7 positions match TRDD3. In germline, CDR1 is GEAIGNYY, CDR2 EKD. V was clipped by 4 bases and J by 0 bases; unmatched bases: 14. This CDR3 contains 20 residues. CDR3 bases: TGTGCCTGTGAAACCGGTCCCTGGGGGTTGAGCTCCTGGGACACCCGACAGATGTTTTTC. Residues: CACETGPWGLSSWDTRQMFF.

As concerns this clone: It may be a read error: a sequence one base away is much more abundant. Other DNA sequences from this sample encode an identical CDR3 as well. V gene TRDV1 combines with J gene TRDJ1; 9 nucleotides line up with TRDD3. This CDR3 region has 22 residues. Germline V gene lookup returns CDR1 TSWWSYY and CDR2 QGS. V was clipped by 2 bases and J by 1 base; unmatched bases: 23. The CDR3 loop reads CALGELGGSPRGWGYGTDKLIF. The CDR3 nucleotides are TGTGCTCTTGGGGAATTGGGGGGCTCACCACGGGGTTGGGGATACGGCACCGATAAACTCATCTTT.

The rearrangement uses TRDV1 and TRDJ1; D ambiguous. The V and J ends lost 10 bases and 7 bases respectively, with 16 bases between them. Germline V gene lookup returns CDR1 TSWWSYY and CDR2 QGS. The CDR3 loop spans 12 amino acids. CDR3 nucleotide sequence: TGTGCTCGTGGTCTATTCACCCGTAAACTCATCTTT. Translated: CARGLFTRKLIF.

The chain recombines TRDV2 with TRDJ1, with D tentatively TRDD3 (6 bases). Germline V gene data show CDR1 as GEAIGNYY and CDR2 as EKD. The ends were cut back, 3 bases at V and 1 base at J, with 38 bases in the middle. CDR3 length equals 23 residues. The CDR3: CACDPVDSTTGPRGRRGTDKLIF. CDR3 sequence (DNA): TGTGCCTGTGACCCTGTAGATAGTACTACCGGACCGAGGGGGAGAAGGGGCACCGATAAACTCATCTTT.

In this sample, this clone turned up a few times. The J gene is TRDJ3, the V gene TRDV2; 9 nucleotides line up with TRDD3. Germline V CDR1 and CDR2: GEAIGNYY, EKD. This CDR3 has 20 residues. Trimming at V came to 0 bases and at J to 1 base, leaving 9 bases not matched to a gene. In DNA, the CDR3 is TGTGCCTGTGACACCGTGGGACTGGGGGACCGGTCCTGGGACACCCGACAGATGTTTTTC. Residues: CACDTVGLGDRSWDTRQMFF.

This clone was detected only a few times. The chain has TRDV2 and TRDJ1; 12 nucleotides agree with TRDD3. The CDR3 covers 19 residues. Germline CDR1 and CDR2: GEAIGNYY and EKD. V shed 0 bases and J 3 bases; nucleotides not matched to a gene: 13. The CDR3 DNA is TGTGCCTGTGACACCGTTAGAACTGGGGGATACAGAAGTCCCGATAAACTCATCTTT. Translation: CACDTVRTGGYRSPDKLIF.

By proportion, this clone is large. The V and J genes are TRDV2 and TRDJ1; D might be TRDD3 (6 bases). Germline V gene sequence: CDR1 GEAIGNYY, CDR2 EKD. The CDR3 runs 15 residues. With 4 bases removed from V and 3 bases from J, the gap between germline ends came to 17 bases. CDR3 region: CACEPLGYRADKLIF. For the CDR3, the DNA is TGTGCCTGTGAACCCCTGGGGTACAGGGCCGATAAACTCATCTTT.

With respect to this clone: This likely reflects a read error, since a far larger clone is one base away. The sample carries other DNA sequences with the same CDR3. The V and J genes are TRDV2 and TRDJ3; TRDD3 agrees at 7 bases. The germline gives CDR1 GEAIGNYY, CDR2 EKD. This CDR3 has 20 residues. The CDR3 is CACDTGPWGLSSWDTRQMFF. The CDR3 DNA sequence: TGTGCCTGTGACACCGGTCCCTGGGGGTTGAGCTCCTGGGACACCCGACAGATGTTCTTC.

This clone ranks as medium-sized (0.01 to 0.1%). The chain combines TRDV1 with TRDJ1; 10 positions match TRDD3. Germline CDR1 is TSWWSYY and CDR2 is QGS. The CDR3 is 20 amino acids. The V and J ends lost 3 bases and 4 bases, in that order; junction bases with no gene match: 20. CDR3 in DNA: TGTGCTCTTGGGGACCCCCTTTGGGGGGGCTGGGGGATAAAAGGCGATAAACTCATCTTT. Translation: CALGDPLWGGWGIKGDKLIF.